This T cell receptor (beta chain) came from a study of identical twins. The study, taken as a whole, reports: Rather than following the same donors, the conclusions depended on cross-sectional statistical analysis.

TCRdb re-called the 5' RACE reads with MiXCR, one entry per CDR3 protein. Of about 470,000 distinct CDR3 sequences listed, approximately 24% are singletons. This clonotype was seen a few times. Its antigen is not known. The germline V gene encodes CDR1 SGHRS and CDR2 YFSETQ. Trimming shortened V by 0 bases and J by 0 bases, and 7 bases separated the two germline ends. The CDR3 is made up of 16 amino acids. These data are also associated with another study on T cells expressing NK-cell markers. That publication notes: The study found these clonotypes also leading the CD3+CD56-NKG2C+ fraction in a few donors. It remained uncertain whether the expanded NKG2C+ T cell clones were specific for HCMV antigens.

Input material: CD4+ T cells sorted from blood. The TCR sequence derives from a woman aged 18-30 years in good health. V usage is TRBV5-1 and J usage is TRBJ2-6, with a tentative D call TRBD2 (5 bases). CDR3 in DNA: TGCGCCAGCAGCTTGGGAGGAGGCTCTGGGGCCAACGTCCTGACTTTC. Its translation is CASSLGGGSGANVLTF.